What follows describes a single T cell receptor (beta chain). This clone's antigen is unknown. No much larger clonotype is one base removed from it; base qualities were not supplied. The cohort consisted of approximately 690 healthy bone marrow donors. Cohort members were all nominally healthy when sampled, although unrecorded immune exposures were likely present. The donor tested CMV seronegative, placing the donor among the 352 seronegative members of the cohort. A peripheral blood sample was provided by each donor, and peripheral blood mononuclear cells were used for TCR beta sequencing. The Qiagen DNeasy Blood Extraction Kit was used to extract genomic DNA from the blood cell samples. These data come from a study of cytomegalovirus exposure and HLA in healthy donors (dated by TCRdb to about 2017). For the wider study: An earlier analysis of roughly 500 of the donors reported approximately 280 Gb of sequence data and 100 million to 120 million unique TCR beta sequences obtained from around 180 million T cells. In an earlier analysis of more than 550 of the donors, high-throughput TCR beta sequencing was used to judge whether each TCR beta V gene segment behaved as functional or pseudogenic. In addition to the first cohort of 666 subjects, a separate validation cohort of 120 different subjects was used. The genetic ancestry cluster associated with self-reported Caucasian donors included about 84% of the roughly 410 genotyped donors. Donor age, sex, ethnicity and CMV serostatus were compiled alongside the repertoire data. Both class I and class II loci were covered by HLA typing, at four-digit resolution. Because of strong linkage in the cohort, five DR-DQ haplotypes were treated as single units for association and clustering. Roughly 300 gigabases of sequencing data and tens of millions of unique TCR sequences were included in an early release covering roughly 700 HLA-typed donors. The study was designed to test whether signatures of past pathogen exposure could be identified by cataloging public T cell receptors. Every repertoire in the discovery cohort had been generated on one and the same sequencing platform. The number of donors typed differed by locus, with roughly 620-630 for A, B, C, DRB1 and DQB1, approximately 500 for DQA1, over 600 for DPA1, and some 440 for DPB1. High-throughput TCR immunosequencing, statistical association of individual TCRs with disease status, and machine learning were combined to predict cytomegalovirus infection status. Among 300 to 500 genotyped donors of the cohort, an average of around 220,000 unique TCR beta nucleotide sequences was sequenced per donor, of which about 19% were non-productive. A later genetic analysis used genome-wide SNP genotypes for 398 of the 666 donors, treating that subset as a discovery cohort. The T cell repertoires of around 730 subjects were profiled by immunosequencing and related to cytomegalovirus serostatus. Rather than using new phenotypic data, the later analysis identified candidate immune exposures from TCR beta sequences and from how often those sequences occurred across donors. A later analysis re-analyzed previously published TCR beta repertoires from about 730 donors and added high-resolution HLA genotyping to study TCR occurrence patterns.

Paper-wide results and their limitations: Some IMGT-functional V segments, including TRBV6-2 and TRBV6-3, could not be distinguished by the 87-base-pair reads and were therefore excluded. Several of the top co-occurrence clusters appeared to be linked to parvovirus B19, influenza, CMV and Epstein-Barr virus, according to a later analysis. A further reported finding was that TCR beta sequences accurately predicted the HLA-A and HLA-B alleles for most subjects in the first cohort. At a false discovery rate of 0.05, a later analysis linked 16,000 or so TCR beta sequences to specific HLA alleles. A later genetic analysis associated a missense DCLRE1C variant with V-gene and J-gene trimming of TCR beta chains, and an independent cohort replicated the association. A later genetic analysis reported fewer N-insertions in productive TCRs among donors in an Asian-associated ancestry cluster than the approximately 700-donor mean. A few of the identified cytomegalovirus-associated TCR beta chains were confirmed in vitro to be specific for cytomegalovirus antigens. The earlier analysis of 450 to 700 of the donors excluded 15 to 20 rarely observed V segments, including chromosome 9 orphons, because counts were too low. Presence/absence analyses assumed roughly uniform sequencing depth across donors, an assumption that may not hold. In the study, some 160 TCR beta chains were listed as associated with cytomegalovirus. In an earlier analysis of approximately 590 of the donors, most TCR beta V segments were observed in productive rearrangements about 90% or about 30% of the time, broadly matching IMGT annotations. For the cohort, immune exposure information was limited to CMV serostatus. When HLA alleles, especially DR and DQ, strongly co-occurred, TCR associations were difficult to assign to individual alleles. In this cohort, only TCR beta chains were sequenced, and detectable features were limited by the absence of alpha or paired-chain data. The sequencing pipeline was judged likely to have produced a cluster of highly shared sequence variants as a technical artifact. Compared with equally common non-associated chains, HLA-associated TCR beta chains in a later analysis were more clonally expanded and had lower generation probabilities. Linkage disequilibrium might explain the correlated functional status among segregating V segments, but an unknown experimental factor could not be excluded. Most CMV-associated TCR beta chains appeared to be HLA-restricted in a later analysis, and the HLA associations seemed to be driven largely by CMV exposure. According to the authors, the approach could potentially be generalized to other disease states and immunological phenotypes. A later analysis found that TCR association rates varied across HLA loci, with DRB1 alleles showing the most associated TCRs and HLA-C alleles the fewest. Most TCR sequences were seen in very few donors, while some public TCRs were found in many individuals. Cytomegalovirus status was reported to be diagnosed by the classifier with high specificity and sensitivity in both the original and validation cohorts. Because some donors lacked HLA typing at each locus, the association tests relied only on the typed subset.

The CDR3 runs 15 amino acids, cysteine and phenylalanine included. Solely the CDR3 DNA is kept, with 45 bases framed from the first base. Here V drops 3 bases and J drops 6 bases, and the junction holds 8 bases not matched to any gene. The germline V gene encodes CDR1 SGHRS and CDR2 YFSETQ. Library preparation was by the immunoSEQ multiplex PCR assay. For the multiplex PCR, a mixture combining 60 forward primers for TCR Vbeta segments and 13 reverse primers for TCR Jbeta segments was used. A multiplex PCR assay on genomic DNA amplified the CDR3 region of rearranged TCR beta genes. Amplified TCR beta libraries were sequenced as 87-base-pair reads on the Illumina HiSeq System. The study's own analysis went as follows. In a later analysis, 77 million or so unique TCR beta chains were counted across the 500 to 700 repertoires, and roughly 11 million of these chains were shared by at least two donors. A nearest-neighbor algorithm error-corrected the raw reads and collapsed the reads into unique sequences, merging closely related sequences to remove PCR and sequencing errors. V, D and J gene segments were assigned by aligning CDR3 sequences to IMGT reference sequences. For a sequence to be retained, at least a six-nucleotide match to both a V gene segment and a J gene segment was required. Rearrangements were called productive when the CDR3 lacked stop codons and stayed in frame with V and J; all others were non-productive. CDR3 was defined according to IMGT convention as the region running from the second conserved V-encoded cysteine to the conserved J-encoded phenylalanine. In an earlier analysis of more than 550 of the donors, sequences lacking an unambiguous match to a single V gene segment were excluded. An earlier analysis of 550 to 650 of the donors classified V segments as functional when productive rearrangements were above 56.7% and as segregating when the standard deviation between donors was above 5%. To diagnose cytomegalovirus status from the catalog of TCR beta chain sequences, a statistical classification framework was built. A later analysis assigned V and J genes by comparing TCR nucleotide sequences with IMGT/GENE-DB human TR gene sequences. A later analysis assigned CDR3 sequences and most-parsimonious VDJ recombination scenarios with the TCRdist pipeline. In a later analysis, every TCR beta chain was defined by the combination of its CDR3 amino acid sequence and its V-gene family, and reads without a unique V-gene family were dropped. As a way to deal with suspected cross-contamination and a sequencing artifact, a later analysis dropped 450 to 600 nucleotide sequences that were highly shared and had low generation probability. In a later analysis, a clonal expansion index was calculated for each public chain from normalized within-repertoire ranks of inferred template counts. In a later analysis, generation probabilities were computed using a VDJ recombination model fitted to out-of-frame rearrangements, and the results were checked against IGoR. In a later analysis, TCR-TCR, TCR-HLA and TCR-CMV co-occurrence was scored with hypergeometric tests, and a repertoire-size bias correction was applied to TCR pairs. To estimate false discovery rates, a later analysis permuted the HLA or CMV assignments 20 times. In a later analysis, co-occurring TCRs were grouped using DBSCAN, and TCRdist sequence similarity was added for clustering within HLA-allele-positive subsets. Co-occurrence clustering excluded repertoires with fewer than 30,000 or more than 120,000 public chains, plus five with anomalous nucleotide sharing. Not all clones reach the TCRdb copy of this immuneACCESS table, which keeps in-frame sequences only. Checked studies attribute under half of the gap to unresolved V genes and leave the rest unexplained. The V and J calls and clone size come from that table; D and trimming were worked out from the DNA. A total of more than 140,000 clones appear in this sample, approximately 82% of them only once. 3% to 3.5% of the sample is taken by the ten largest.

The rearrangement joined TRBV5-1 to TRBJ1-5; TRBD1 matches 8 bases in the middle. The TCR comes from a man aged 40-49 years in good health and CMV-seronegative. Sequenced input: PBMCs. DNA sequence: TGCGCCAGCAGCTGGTGGACAGGGAAAGGTCAGCCCCAGCATTTT. Protein translation: CASSWWTGKGQPQHF.